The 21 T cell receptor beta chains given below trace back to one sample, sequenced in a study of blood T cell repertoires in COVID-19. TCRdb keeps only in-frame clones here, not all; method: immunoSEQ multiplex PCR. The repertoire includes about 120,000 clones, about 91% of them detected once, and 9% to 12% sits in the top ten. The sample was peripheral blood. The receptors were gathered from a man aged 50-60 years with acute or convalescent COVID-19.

This CDR3 reads CASSRDSSNTEAFF. Written as DNA, the CDR3 is TGCGCCAGCAGCCGGGACAGCTCGAACACTGAAGCTTTCTTT. The chain couples TRBV5-1 to TRBJ1-1; 7 positions agree with TRBD1. Germline loops: CDR1 SGHRS, CDR2 YFSETQ. The trim removed 4 bases at V and 1 base at J, leaving 4 bases unmatched. The CDR3 contains 14 residues.

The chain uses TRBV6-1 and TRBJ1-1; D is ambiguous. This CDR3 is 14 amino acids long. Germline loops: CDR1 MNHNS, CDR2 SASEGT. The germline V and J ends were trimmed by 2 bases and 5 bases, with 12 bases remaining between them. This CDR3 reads CASSEPGRRTEAFF. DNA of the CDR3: TGTGCCAGCAGTGAACCTGGGAGGAGGACTGAAGCTTTCTTT.

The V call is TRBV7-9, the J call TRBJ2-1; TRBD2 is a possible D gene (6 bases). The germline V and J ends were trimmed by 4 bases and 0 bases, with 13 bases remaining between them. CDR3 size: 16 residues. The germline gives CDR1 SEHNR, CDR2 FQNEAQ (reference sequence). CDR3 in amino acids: CASSSRDFGSYNEQFF. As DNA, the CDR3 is TGTGCCAGCAGCTCAAGGGACTTCGGCTCCTACAATGAGCAGTTCTTC. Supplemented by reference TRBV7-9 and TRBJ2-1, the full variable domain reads DTGVSQNPRHKITKRGQNVTFRCDPISEHNRLYWYRQTLGQGPEFLTYFQNEAQLEKSRLLSDRFSAERPKGSFSTLEIQRTEQGDSAMYLCASSSRDFGSYNEQFFGPGTRLTVL.

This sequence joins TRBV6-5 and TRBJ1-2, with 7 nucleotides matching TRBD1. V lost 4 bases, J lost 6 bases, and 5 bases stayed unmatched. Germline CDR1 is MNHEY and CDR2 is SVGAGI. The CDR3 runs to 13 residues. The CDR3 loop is CASSSDRVDGYTF. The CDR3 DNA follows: TGTGCCAGCAGTTCAGACAGGGTTGATGGCTACACCTTC.

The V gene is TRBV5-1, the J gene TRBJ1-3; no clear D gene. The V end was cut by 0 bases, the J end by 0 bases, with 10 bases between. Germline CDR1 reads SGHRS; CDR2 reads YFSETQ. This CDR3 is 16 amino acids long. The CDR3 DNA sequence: TGCGCCAGCAGCTTGGGCGTCACCAACTCTGGAAACACCATATATTTT. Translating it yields CASSLGVTNSGNTIYF.

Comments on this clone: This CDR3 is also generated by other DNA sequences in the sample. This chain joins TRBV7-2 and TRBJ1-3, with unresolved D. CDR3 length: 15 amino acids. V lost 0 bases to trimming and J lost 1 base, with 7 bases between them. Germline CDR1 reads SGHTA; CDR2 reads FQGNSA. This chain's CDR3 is CASSLAGGSGNTIYF. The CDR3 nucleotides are TGTGCCAGCAGCTTAGCCGGAGGGTCTGGAAACACCATATATTTT.

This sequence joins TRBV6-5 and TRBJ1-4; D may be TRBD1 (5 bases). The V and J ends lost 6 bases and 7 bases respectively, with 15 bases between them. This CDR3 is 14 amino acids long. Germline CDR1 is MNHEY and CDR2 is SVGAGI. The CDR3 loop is CASRGGSEGEKLFF. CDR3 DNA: TGTGCCAGCAGGGGGGGATCCGAGGGTGAAAAACTGTTTTTT.

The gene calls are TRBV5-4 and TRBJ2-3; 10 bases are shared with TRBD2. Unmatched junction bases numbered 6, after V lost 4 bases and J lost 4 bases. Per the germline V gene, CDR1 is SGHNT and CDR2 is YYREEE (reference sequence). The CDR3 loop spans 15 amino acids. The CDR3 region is CASSHLAGASDTQYF. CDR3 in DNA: TGTGCCAGCAGCCACCTAGCGGGAGCGTCAGATACGCAGTATTTT.

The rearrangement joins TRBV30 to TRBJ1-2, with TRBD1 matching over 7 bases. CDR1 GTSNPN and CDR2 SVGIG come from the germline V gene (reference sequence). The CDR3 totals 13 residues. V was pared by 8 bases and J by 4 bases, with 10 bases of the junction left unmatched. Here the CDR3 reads CALTQGFFYGYTF. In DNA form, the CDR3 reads TGTGCCCTAACACAGGGGTTTTTCTATGGCTACACCTTC.

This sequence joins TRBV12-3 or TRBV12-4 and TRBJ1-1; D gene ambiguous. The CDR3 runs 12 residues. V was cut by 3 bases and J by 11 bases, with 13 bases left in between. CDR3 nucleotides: TGTGCCAGCAGTTTTGGCGAGGGTGGTGCTTTCTTT. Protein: CASSFGEGGAFF.

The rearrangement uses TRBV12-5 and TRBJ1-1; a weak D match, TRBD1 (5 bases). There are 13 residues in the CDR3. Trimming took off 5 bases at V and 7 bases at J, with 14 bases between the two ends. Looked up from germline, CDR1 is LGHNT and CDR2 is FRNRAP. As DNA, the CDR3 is TGTGCTAGTGGTCCCCGGGGGGGTAGTGAAGCTTTCTTT. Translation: CASGPRGGSEAFF.

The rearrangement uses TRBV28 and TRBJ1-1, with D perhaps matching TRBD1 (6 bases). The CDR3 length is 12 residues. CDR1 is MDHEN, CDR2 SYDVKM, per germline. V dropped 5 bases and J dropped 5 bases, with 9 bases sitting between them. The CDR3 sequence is CASSTGRTEAFF. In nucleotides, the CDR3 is TGTGCCAGCAGTACAGGGCGGACTGAAGCTTTCTTT.

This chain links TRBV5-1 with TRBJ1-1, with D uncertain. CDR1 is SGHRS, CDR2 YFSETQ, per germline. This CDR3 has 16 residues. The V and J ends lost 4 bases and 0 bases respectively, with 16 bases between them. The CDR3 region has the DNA TGCGCCAGCAGCCTTCAAAGCGGTTTACTGAACACTGAAGCTTTCTTT. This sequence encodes CASSLQSGLLNTEAFF.

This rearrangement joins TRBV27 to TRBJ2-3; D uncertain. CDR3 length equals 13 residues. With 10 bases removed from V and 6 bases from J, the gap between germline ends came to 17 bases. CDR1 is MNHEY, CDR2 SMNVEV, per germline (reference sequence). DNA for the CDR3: TGTGCCACCAAACGGCCCAAAGCGGATACGCAGTATTTT. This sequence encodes CATKRPKADTQYF.

CDR3 nucleotides: TGTGCCAGTAGTGCTACAGGGCCCGGTGAAGCTTTCTTT. Translated, it gives CASSATGPGEAFF. The rearrangement uses TRBV19 and TRBJ1-1, with TRBD1 as a possible D gene (6 bases). The V end lost 5 bases, the J end lost 7 bases, and 14 bases lay between the germline ends. The CDR3 extends over 13 amino acids. Germline V lookup: CDR1 LNHDA, CDR2 SQIVND (reference sequence). Together with reference TRBV19 and TRBJ1-1, the CDR3 gives the full variable domain: DGGITQSPKYLFRKEGQNVTLSCEQNLNHDAMYWYRQDPGQGLRLIYYSQIVNDFQKGDIAEGYSVSREKKESFPLTVTSAQKNPTAFYLCASSATGPGEAFFGQGTRLTVV.

The CDR3 nucleotides read TGTGCCAGCAGCGTAGTGGGCGAGCAGTTCTTC. Protein sequence: CASSVVGEQFF. The J gene is TRBJ2-1, the V gene TRBV9; D is uncertain. Germline loops: CDR1 SGDLS, CDR2 YYNGEE. V was cut by 0 bases and J by 10 bases, with 5 bases left in between. The CDR3 extends over 11 amino acids.

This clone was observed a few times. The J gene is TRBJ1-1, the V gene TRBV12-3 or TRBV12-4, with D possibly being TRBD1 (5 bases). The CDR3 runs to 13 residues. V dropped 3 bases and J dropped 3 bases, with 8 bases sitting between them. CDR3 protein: CASSFGGDTEAFF. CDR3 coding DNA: TGTGCCAGCAGTTTCGGAGGGGACACTGAAGCTTTCTTT.

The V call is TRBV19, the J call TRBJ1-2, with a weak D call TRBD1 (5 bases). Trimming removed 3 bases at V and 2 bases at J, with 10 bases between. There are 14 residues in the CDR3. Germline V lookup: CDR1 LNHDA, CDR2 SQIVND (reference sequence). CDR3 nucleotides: TGTGCCAGTAGTATGTATCACAGGAACTATGGCTACACCTTC. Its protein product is CASSMYHRNYGYTF.

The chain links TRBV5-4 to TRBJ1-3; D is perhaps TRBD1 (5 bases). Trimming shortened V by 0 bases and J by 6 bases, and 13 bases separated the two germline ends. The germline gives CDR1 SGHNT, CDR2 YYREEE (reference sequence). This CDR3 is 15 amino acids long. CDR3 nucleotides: TGTGCCAGCAGCTTGGCCCAAGGGGCCCAAAACACCATATATTTT. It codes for CASSLAQGAQNTIYF. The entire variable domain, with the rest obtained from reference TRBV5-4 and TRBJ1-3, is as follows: ETGVTQSPTHLIKTRGQQVTLRCSSQSGHNTVSWYQQALGQGPQFIFQYYREEENGRGNFPPRFSGLQFPNYSSELNVNALELDDSALYLCASSLAQGAQNTIYFGEGSWLTVV.

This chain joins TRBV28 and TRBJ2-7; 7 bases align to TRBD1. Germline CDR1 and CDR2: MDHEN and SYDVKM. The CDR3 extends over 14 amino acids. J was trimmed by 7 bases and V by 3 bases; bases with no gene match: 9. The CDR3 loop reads CASSFRDRVGEQYF. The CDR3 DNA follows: TGTGCCAGCAGTTTCCGAGACAGGGTCGGGGAGCAGTACTTC. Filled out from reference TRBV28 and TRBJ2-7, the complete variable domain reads DVKVTQSSRYLVKRTGEKVFLECVQDMDHENMFWYRQDPGLGLRLIYFSYDVKMKEKGDIPEGYSVSREKKERFSLILESASTNQTSMYLCASSFRDRVGEQYFGPGTRLTVT.

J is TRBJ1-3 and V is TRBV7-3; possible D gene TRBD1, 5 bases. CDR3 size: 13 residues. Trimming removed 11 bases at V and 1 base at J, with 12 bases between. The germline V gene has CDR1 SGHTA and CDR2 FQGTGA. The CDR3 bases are TGTGCCTCCACTCAGGGTTCTGGAAACACCATATATTTT. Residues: CASTQGSGNTIYF.